The source of this TCR beta chain is a study of blood T cells in healthy people across ages. The ends were cut back, 3 bases at V and 0 bases at J, with 6 bases in the middle. Germline V gene lookup returns CDR1 DFQATT and CDR2 SNEGSKA (reference sequence). The CDR3 length is 12 residues. Study outcomes and limitations: While age rose, TCR beta diversity per million T cells dropped in a roughly linear way.

For this clonotype: The antigen is not known.

The use of a sample-barcoded 5' primer and a J-beta primer mix characterized a second PCR of about 7 to 12 cycles. Through a template-switch adaptor with 12 random nucleotides, each cDNA molecule received a tag. Using its own MiXCR run on the 5' RACE reads, TCRdb lists one record per CDR3 protein. In the table there are hundreds of thousands of distinct CDR3 sequences, around 24% of which are singletons. The same sample was also used in a study of T cells of mothers and their children.

This clonotype originated in a boy younger than 18 in good health. Sequencing used blood. The chain combines TRBV20-1 with TRBJ2-7; D is unresolved. CDR3 nucleotides: TGCAGTGCTAGTGTAGTCTCCTACGAGCAGTACTTC. It encodes CSASVVSYEQYF.